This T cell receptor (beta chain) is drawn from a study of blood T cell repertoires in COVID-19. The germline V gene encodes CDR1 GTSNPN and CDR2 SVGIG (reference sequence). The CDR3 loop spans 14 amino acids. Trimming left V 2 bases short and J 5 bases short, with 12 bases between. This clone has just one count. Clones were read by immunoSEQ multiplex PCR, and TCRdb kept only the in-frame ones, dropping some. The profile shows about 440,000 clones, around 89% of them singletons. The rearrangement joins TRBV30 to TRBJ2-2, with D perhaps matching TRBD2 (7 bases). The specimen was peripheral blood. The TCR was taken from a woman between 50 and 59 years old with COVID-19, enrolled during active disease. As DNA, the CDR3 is TGTGCCTGGAGTCAAGGGGGAGGGACCGGGGAGCTGTTTTTT. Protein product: CAWSQGGGTGELFF.